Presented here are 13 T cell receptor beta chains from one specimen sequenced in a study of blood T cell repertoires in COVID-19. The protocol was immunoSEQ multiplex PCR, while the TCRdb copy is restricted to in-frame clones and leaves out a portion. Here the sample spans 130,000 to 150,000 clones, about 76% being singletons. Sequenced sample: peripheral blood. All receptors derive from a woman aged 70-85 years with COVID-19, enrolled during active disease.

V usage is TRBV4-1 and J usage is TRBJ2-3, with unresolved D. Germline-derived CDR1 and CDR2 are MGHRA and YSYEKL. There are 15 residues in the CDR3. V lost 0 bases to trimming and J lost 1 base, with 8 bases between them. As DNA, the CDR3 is TGCGCCAGCAGCCAAGAACATGGCCGCACAGATACGCAGTATTTT. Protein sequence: CASSQEHGRTDTQYF.

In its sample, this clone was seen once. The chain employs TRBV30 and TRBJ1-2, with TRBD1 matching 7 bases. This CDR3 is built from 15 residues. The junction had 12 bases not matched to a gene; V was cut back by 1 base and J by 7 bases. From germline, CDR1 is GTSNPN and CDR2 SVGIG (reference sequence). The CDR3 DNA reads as TGTGCCTGGAGTGCATTCACAGGGGATATTCGTGGCTACACCTTC. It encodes CAWSAFTGDIRGYTF.

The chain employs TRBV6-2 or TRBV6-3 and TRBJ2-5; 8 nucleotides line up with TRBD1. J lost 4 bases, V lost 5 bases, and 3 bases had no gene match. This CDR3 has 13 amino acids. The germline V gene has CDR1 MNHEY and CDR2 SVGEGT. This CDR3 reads CASSDRGGETQYF. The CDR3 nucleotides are TGTGCCAGCAGTGACAGGGGAGGAGAGACCCAGTACTTC.

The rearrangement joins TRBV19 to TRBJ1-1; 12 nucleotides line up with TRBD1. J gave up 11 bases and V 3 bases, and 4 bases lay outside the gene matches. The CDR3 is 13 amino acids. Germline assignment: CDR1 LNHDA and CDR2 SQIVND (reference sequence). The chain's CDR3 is CASSIGTGGYAFF. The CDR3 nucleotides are TGTGCCAGTAGTATTGGGACAGGGGGCTATGCTTTCTTT.

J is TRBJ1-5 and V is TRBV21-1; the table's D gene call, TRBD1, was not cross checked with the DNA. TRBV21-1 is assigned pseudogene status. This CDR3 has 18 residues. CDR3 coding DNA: TGTGCCAGCAGCAAAGCCCCACTCCGGGACAGTCACAATCAGCCCCAGCATTTT. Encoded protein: CASSKAPLRDSHNQPQHF.

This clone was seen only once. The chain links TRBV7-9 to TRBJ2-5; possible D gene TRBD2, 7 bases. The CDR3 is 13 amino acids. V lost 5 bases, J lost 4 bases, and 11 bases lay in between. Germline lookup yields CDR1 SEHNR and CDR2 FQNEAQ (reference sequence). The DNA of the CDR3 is TGTGCCAGCAGCGGGGGGGCTCGAGAGACCCAGTACTTC. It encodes CASSGGARETQYF.

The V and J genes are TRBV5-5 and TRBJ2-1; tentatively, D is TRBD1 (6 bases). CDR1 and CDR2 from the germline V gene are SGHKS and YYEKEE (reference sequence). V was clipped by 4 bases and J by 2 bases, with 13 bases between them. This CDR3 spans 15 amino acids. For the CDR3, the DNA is TGTGCCAGCAGCGTGACAGGAACAACCTACAATGAGCAGTTCTTC. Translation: CASSVTGTTYNEQFF.

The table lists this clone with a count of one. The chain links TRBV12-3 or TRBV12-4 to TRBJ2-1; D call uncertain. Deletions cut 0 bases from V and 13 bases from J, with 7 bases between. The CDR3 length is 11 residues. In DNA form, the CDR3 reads TGTGCCAGCAGTTTAGCGGCTGCCCAGTTCTTC. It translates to CASSLAAAQFF.

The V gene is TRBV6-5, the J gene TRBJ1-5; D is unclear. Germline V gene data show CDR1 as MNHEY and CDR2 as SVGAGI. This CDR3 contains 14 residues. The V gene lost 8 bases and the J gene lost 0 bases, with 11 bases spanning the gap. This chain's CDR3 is CASQPGNSNQPQHF. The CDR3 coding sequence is TGTGCCAGCCAACCGGGGAATAGCAATCAGCCCCAGCATTTT.

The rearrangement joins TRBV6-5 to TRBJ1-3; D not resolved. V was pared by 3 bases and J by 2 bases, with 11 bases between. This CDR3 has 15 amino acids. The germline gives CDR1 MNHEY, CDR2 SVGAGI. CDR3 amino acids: CASSYSGSTGNTIYF. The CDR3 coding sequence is TGTGCCAGCAGTTATTCGGGGAGTACTGGAAACACCATATATTTT.

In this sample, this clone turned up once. The CDR3 region is CASCPEEAVEKLFF. DNA of the CDR3: TGTGCCAGCTGTCCGGAGGAGGCGGTTGAAAAACTGTTTTTT. The V call is TRBV6-5, the J call TRBJ1-4, with D unresolved. This CDR3 has 14 amino acids. CDR1 and CDR2 (germline): MNHEY, SVGAGI. Trimming took off 8 bases at V and 7 bases at J, with 17 bases between the two ends.

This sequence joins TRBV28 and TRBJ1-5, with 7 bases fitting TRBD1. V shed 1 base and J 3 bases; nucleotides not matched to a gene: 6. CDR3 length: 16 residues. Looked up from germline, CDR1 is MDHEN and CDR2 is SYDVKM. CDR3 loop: CASSLLGGQVNQPQHF. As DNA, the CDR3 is TGTGCCAGCAGTTTATTAGGGGGCCAGGTCAATCAGCCCCAGCATTTT.

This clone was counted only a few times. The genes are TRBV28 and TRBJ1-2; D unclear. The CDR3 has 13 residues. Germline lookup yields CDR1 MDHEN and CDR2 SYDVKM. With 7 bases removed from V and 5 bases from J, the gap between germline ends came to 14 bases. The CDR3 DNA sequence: TGTGCCAGCATTGCGGAAAGAAATTATGGCTACACCTTC. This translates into CASIAERNYGYTF.